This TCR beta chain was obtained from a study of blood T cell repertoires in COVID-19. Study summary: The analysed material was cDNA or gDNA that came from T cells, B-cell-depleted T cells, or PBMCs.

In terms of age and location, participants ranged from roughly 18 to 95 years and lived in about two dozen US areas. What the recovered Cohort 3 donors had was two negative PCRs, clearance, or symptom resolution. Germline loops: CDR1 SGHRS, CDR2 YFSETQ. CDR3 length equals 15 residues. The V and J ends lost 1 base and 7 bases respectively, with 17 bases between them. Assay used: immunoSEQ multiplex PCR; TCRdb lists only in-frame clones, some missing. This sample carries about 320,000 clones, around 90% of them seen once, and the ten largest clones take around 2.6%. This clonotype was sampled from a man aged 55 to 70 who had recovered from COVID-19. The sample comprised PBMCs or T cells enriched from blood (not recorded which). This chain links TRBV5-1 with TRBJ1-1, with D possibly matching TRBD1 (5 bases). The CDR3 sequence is CASSLFAGGGDEAFF. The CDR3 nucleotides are TGCGCCAGCAGCTTGTTCGCCGGGGGAGGGGATGAAGCTTTCTTT.